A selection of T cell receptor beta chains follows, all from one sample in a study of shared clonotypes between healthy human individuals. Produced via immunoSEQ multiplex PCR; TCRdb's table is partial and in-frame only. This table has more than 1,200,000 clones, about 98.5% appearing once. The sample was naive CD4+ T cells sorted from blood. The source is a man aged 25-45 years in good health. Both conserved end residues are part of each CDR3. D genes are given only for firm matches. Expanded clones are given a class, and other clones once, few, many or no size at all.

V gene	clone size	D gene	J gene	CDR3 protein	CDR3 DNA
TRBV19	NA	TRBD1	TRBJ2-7	CASIGTGGSYEQYF	TGTGCCAGTATTGGAACAGGGGGGAGCTACGAGCAGTACTTC
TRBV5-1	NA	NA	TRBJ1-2	CASSLGQGGYTF	TGCGCCAGCAGCTTGGGGCAGGGGGGCTACACCTTC
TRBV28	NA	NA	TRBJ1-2	CASSPIRAARYGYTF	TGTGCCAGCAGTCCAATTCGGGCTGCCCGCTATGGCTACACCTTC
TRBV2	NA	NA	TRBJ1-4	CASTQVPPNEKLFF	TGTGCCAGCACCCAGGTTCCCCCTAATGAAAAACTGTTTTTT
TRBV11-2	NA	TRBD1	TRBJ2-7	CASSPSTGSYEQYF	TGTGCCAGCAGCCCTTCGACAGGGTCCTACGAGCAGTACTTC
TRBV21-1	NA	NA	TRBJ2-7	CASSNRQGVGEQYF	TGTGCCAGCAGCAATCGACAGGGGGTTGGCGAGCAGTACTTC
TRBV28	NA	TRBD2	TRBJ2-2	CASSFWTSGPTNTGELFF	TGTGCCAGCAGTTTCTGGACTAGCGGGCCTACGAACACCGGGGAGCTGTTTTTT
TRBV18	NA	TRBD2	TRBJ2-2	CASSPSSGGRTGELFF	TGTGCCAGCTCACCATCTAGCGGGGGCCGAACCGGGGAGCTGTTTTTT
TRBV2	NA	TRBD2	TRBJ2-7	CASRRGEGPYEQYF	TGTGCCAGCAGGCGGGGGGAGGGACCCTACGAGCAGTACTTC
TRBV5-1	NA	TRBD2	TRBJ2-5	CASSLALAGGEETQYF	TGCGCCAGCAGCTTGGCCTTAGCGGGAGGGGAAGAGACCCAGTACTTC
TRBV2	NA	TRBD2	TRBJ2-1	CASSELRLAGSYNEQFF	TGTGCCAGCAGTGAACTTAGGCTAGCGGGATCTTACAATGAGCAGTTCTTC
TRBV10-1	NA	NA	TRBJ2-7	CASSRGVSYEQYF	TGCGCCAGCAGTAGAGGGGTCTCCTACGAGCAGTACTTC
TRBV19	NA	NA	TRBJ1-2	CASSIEAGVGYGYTF	TGTGCCAGTAGTATAGAGGCAGGGGTAGGCTATGGCTACACCTTC
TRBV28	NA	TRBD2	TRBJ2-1	CASSWTSANYNEQFF	TGTGCCAGCAGTTGGACTAGTGCGAACTACAATGAGCAGTTCTTC
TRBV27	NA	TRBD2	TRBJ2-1	CASSLGLGDNEQFF	TGTGCCAGCAGTTTGGGACTAGGGGACAATGAGCAGTTCTTC
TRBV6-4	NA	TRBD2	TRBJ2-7	CASSDNSRTSEYEQYF	TGTGCCAGCAGTGACAATAGCAGGACTAGCGAATACGAGCAGTACTTC
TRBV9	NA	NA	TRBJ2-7	CASSVGSPTRSSYEQYF	TGTGCCAGCAGCGTAGGTTCCCCGACTCGGAGCTCCTACGAGCAGTACTTC
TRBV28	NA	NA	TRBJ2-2	CASSSGQNTGELFF	TGTGCCAGCAGTTCAGGTCAGAACACCGGGGAGCTGTTTTTT
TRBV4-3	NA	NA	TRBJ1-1	CASSQGRSTEAFF	TGCGCCAGCAGCCAAGGTAGGAGCACTGAAGCTTTCTTT
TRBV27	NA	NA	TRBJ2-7	CASSLSGRYEQYF	TGTGCCAGCAGTTTATCCGGGAGATACGAGCAGTACTTC
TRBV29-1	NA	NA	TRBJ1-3	CSVWGHGGSGNTIYF	TGCAGCGTATGGGGACACGGGGGATCTGGAAACACCATATATTTT
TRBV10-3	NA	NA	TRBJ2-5	CAISGAYQETQYF	TGTGCCATCAGTGGGGCGTACCAAGAGACCCAGTACTTC
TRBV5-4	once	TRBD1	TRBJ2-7	CASSLGTGGYEQYF	TGTGCCAGCAGCTTGGGTACAGGGGGCTACGAGCAGTACTTC
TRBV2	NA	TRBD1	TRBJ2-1	CASSYARDRWYNEQFF	TGTGCCAGCAGTTACGCGCGGGACAGGTGGTACAATGAGCAGTTCTTC
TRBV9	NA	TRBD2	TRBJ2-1	CASSGRGSAGGSHEQFF	TGTGCCAGCAGCGGTAGGGGCTCAGCGGGAGGGTCGCATGAGCAGTTCTTC
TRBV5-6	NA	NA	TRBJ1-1	CASSLSLGTEAFF	TGTGCCAGCAGCTTGTCCCTGGGAACTGAAGCTTTCTTT